These 19 T cell receptor beta chains were sequenced from one sample in a study of cytomegalovirus exposure and HLA in healthy donors. The PCR was carried out with 60 Vbeta primers and 13 Jbeta primers. Sequenced by immunoSEQ multiplex PCR; TCRdb stores in-frame clones only, minus some. The sample holds around 210,000 clones; over 75% are singletons and the top ten take roughly 3%. Sample: PBMCs. The receptors derive from a woman under 40 in good health and CMV-seronegative.

The V gene is TRBV18, the J gene TRBJ2-7; D unresolved. CDR3 length equals 12 residues. CDR1 KGHSH and CDR2 LQKENI come from the germline V gene. The V and J ends lost 6 bases and 7 bases respectively, with 13 bases between them. The CDR3 nucleotides read TGTGCCAGCTCTCCGAAATCCGGGGAGCAGTACTTC. It encodes CASSPKSGEQYF.

Points on this clone: Germline is not matched at one junction end, which may reflect a read error. The rearrangement uses TRBV5-1 and TRBJ2-5, with TRBD2 identical over 8 bases. Germline CDR1 SGHRS, CDR2 YFSETQ. This CDR3 has 16 residues. CDR3 DNA: TGCGCCAGCAGCTTGGCCAACGGGGGGGCCAGGGAGACCCGGTACTTC. It is translated as CASSLANGGARETRYF.

CDR3 bases: TGTGCCAGCACAGCAGGGGTGAACACTGAAGCTTTCTTT. Translating gives CASTAGVNTEAFF. The chain joins TRBV2 to TRBJ1-1, with a tentative D call TRBD1 (6 bases). The CDR3 spans 13 residues. CDR1 is SNHLY and CDR2 is FYNNEI in the germline V gene. Trimming stripped 7 bases from V and 0 bases from J, with 9 bases between.

The V gene is TRBV30, the J gene TRBJ1-4; 7 bases agree with TRBD1. After removal of 0 bases from V and 8 bases from J, the junction contained 12 bases not matched to a gene. CDR3 length: 16 amino acids. The V gene's germline CDR1 is GTSNPN and CDR2 SVGIG (reference sequence). CDR3 loop: CAWSVSKTGRGEKLFF. The CDR3 DNA reads TGTGCCTGGAGTGTATCAAAGACAGGGCGAGGAGAAAAACTGTTTTTT.

The chain recombines TRBV9 with TRBJ2-7; tentative D call: TRBD2 (6 bases). V lost 0 bases and J lost 3, with 10 bases in between. Germline V gives CDR1 SGDLS, CDR2 YYNGEE. The CDR3 consists of 14 residues. The CDR3 loop is CASSVGGEVYEQYF. CDR3 in DNA: TGTGCCAGCAGCGTAGGCGGGGAAGTCTACGAGCAGTACTTC.

V and J are TRBV25-1 and TRBJ1-2; 12 bases map to TRBD1. The germline gives CDR1 MGHDK, CDR2 SYGVNS. V trimming: 10 bases; J trimming: 7 bases; junction bases outside the gene matches: 7. The CDR3 sequence is 13 residues long. This CDR3 is CANPGTGGFGYTF. In DNA form, the CDR3 reads TGTGCCAACCCCGGGACAGGGGGCTTTGGCTACACCTTC.

The chain combines TRBV11-2 with TRBJ2-1; D perhaps matches TRBD1 (6 bases). The CDR3 covers 13 residues. V was shortened by 1 base and J by 10 bases, with 11 bases between the two germline ends. Germline loops: CDR1 SGHAT, CDR2 FQNNGV. The DNA for the CDR3 is TGTGCCAGCAGCTTAGTTGCAACAGGGGAGCAGTTCTTC. Translating gives CASSLVATGEQFF.

This CDR3 is CASSFTSGPHYNEQFF. In DNA, the CDR3 is TGTGCCAGCAGCTTTACTAGCGGGCCTCACTACAATGAGCAGTTCTTC. The chain combines TRBV7-9 with TRBJ2-1, with 9 bases fitting TRBD2. With 3 bases clipped from V and 3 bases from J, the junction kept 6 bases outside the gene matches. This CDR3 has 16 residues. The germline CDR1 and CDR2 sequences are SEHNR and FQNEAQ (reference sequence). Full variable domain (outside the CDR3, taken from reference TRBV7-9 and TRBJ2-1): DTGVSQNPRHKITKRGQNVTFRCDPISEHNRLYWYRQTLGQGPEFLTYFQNEAQLEKSRLLSDRFSAERPKGSFSTLEIQRTEQGDSAMYLCASSFTSGPHYNEQFFGPGTRLTVL.

J is TRBJ2-3 and V is TRBV5-1; 7 bases are shared with TRBD2. V lost 3 bases, J lost 1 base, and 5 bases stayed unmatched. Germline V CDR1 and CDR2: SGHRS, YFSETQ. This CDR3 contains 15 residues. Here the CDR3 DNA reads TGCGCCAGCAGCTCCGGGACTACTCGCACAGATACGCAGTATTTT. Translating it yields CASSSGTTRTDTQYF.

The genes are TRBV6-5 and TRBJ2-2; D is unclear. V lost 4 bases and J lost 7, with 7 bases in between. This CDR3 has 12 amino acids. Germline CDR1 is MNHEY and CDR2 is SVGAGI. The CDR3: CASSFPSGELFF. The CDR3 bases are TGTGCCAGCAGTTTTCCCAGCGGGGAGCTGTTTTTT.

The V and J genes are TRBV28 and TRBJ2-7; D call uncertain. This CDR3 is built from 14 residues. The germline V gene has CDR1 MDHEN and CDR2 SYDVKM. Trimming shortened V by 3 bases and J by 5 bases, and 14 bases separated the two germline ends. The CDR3 sequence is CASSFLLRTNEQYF. The CDR3 DNA reads as TGTGCCAGCAGTTTCCTGCTTCGAACAAACGAGCAGTACTTC.

This clone showed up just a few times. This CDR3 reads CASSNDRAQPQHF. CDR3 nucleotides: TGTGCCAGCTCAAATGACAGGGCGCAGCCCCAGCATTTT. The chain has TRBV18 and TRBJ1-5, with 7 bases lining up with TRBD1. Germline assignment: CDR1 KGHSH and CDR2 LQKENI. V trimming: 5 bases; J trimming: 7 bases; junction bases outside the gene matches: 5. The CDR3 totals 13 residues.

This clone appeared a few times. This rearrangement joins TRBV12-5 to TRBJ1-1; a weak D match, TRBD1 (5 bases). Germline V gene data show CDR1 as LGHNT and CDR2 as FRNRAP. CDR3 size: 17 residues. The ends were cut back, 4 bases at V and 0 bases at J, with 18 bases in the middle. The CDR3 is CASGSNPQGRLNTEAFF. CDR3 sequence (DNA): TGTGCTAGTGGTTCCAACCCTCAGGGCAGGTTGAACACTGAAGCTTTCTTT.

The CDR3, as DNA: TGTGCCAGCAGCTTTAGGGGGGGGAGAGCCCCGAATTCACCCCTCCACTTT. The encoded protein is CASSFRGGRAPNSPLHF. The chain combines TRBV7-9 with TRBJ1-6, with a tentative D call TRBD1 (6 bases). The CDR3 length is 17 residues. V dropped 3 bases and J dropped 7 bases, with 19 bases sitting between them. The germline gives CDR1 SEHNR, CDR2 FQNEAQ (reference sequence).

The J gene is TRBJ2-5, the V gene TRBV5-1; 9 nucleotides agree with TRBD1. V trimming: 0 bases; J trimming: 3 bases; junction bases outside the gene matches: 3. Per germline, CDR1 SGHRS and CDR2 YFSETQ. The CDR3 contains 15 residues. The CDR3 is CASSLVRTGEETQYF. As DNA, the CDR3 is TGCGCCAGCAGCTTGGTTCGGACAGGGGAAGAGACCCAGTACTTC.

The chain recombines TRBV7-8 with TRBJ2-3; 8 nucleotides line up with TRBD1. V was pared by 5 bases and J by 4 bases, with 14 bases of the junction left unmatched. The CDR3 is made up of 17 amino acids. Germline V lookup: CDR1 SGHVS, CDR2 FQNEAQ. CDR3 region: CASSPQQGAPVSDTQYF. Here the CDR3 DNA reads TGTGCCAGCAGCCCCCAGCAGGGGGCCCCAGTATCAGATACGCAGTATTTT.

V usage is TRBV14 and J usage is TRBJ2-7; tentative D call: TRBD2 (5 bases). This CDR3 spans 15 amino acids. Germline assignment: CDR1 SGHDN and CDR2 FVKESK. V was cut by 4 bases and J by 4 bases, with 17 bases left in between. The CDR3 nucleotides are TGTGCCAGCAGCCCAACGGACTGGAGACTTTACGAGCAGTACTTC. This encodes CASSPTDWRLYEQYF. The full variable domain, its missing parts supplied by reference TRBV14 and TRBJ2-7, is EAGVTQFPSHSVIEKGQTVTLRCDPISGHDNLYWYRRVMGKEIKFLLHFVKESKQDESGMPNNRFLAERTGGTYSTLKVQPAELEDSGVYFCASSPTDWRLYEQYFGPGTRLTVT.

The V and J genes are TRBV28 and TRBJ1-2, with D maybe TRBD1 (6 bases). From germline, CDR1 is MDHEN and CDR2 SYDVKM. The V end lost 6 bases, the J end lost 7 bases, and 9 bases lay between the germline ends. The length of the CDR3 is 11 residues. The CDR3 spells CASSYRAGYTF. In DNA form, the CDR3 reads TGTGCCAGCAGCTACAGGGCTGGCTACACCTTC.

DNA of the CDR3: TGTGCCAGCGCGAGAGGGTGGAGCAATCAGCCCCAGCATTTT. This gives the protein CASARGWSNQPQHF. The chain carries TRBV2 and TRBJ1-5; D unresolved. Trimming stripped 8 bases from V and 1 base from J, with 12 bases between. CDR1 and CDR2 from the germline V gene are SNHLY and FYNNEI. The CDR3 runs to 14 residues.